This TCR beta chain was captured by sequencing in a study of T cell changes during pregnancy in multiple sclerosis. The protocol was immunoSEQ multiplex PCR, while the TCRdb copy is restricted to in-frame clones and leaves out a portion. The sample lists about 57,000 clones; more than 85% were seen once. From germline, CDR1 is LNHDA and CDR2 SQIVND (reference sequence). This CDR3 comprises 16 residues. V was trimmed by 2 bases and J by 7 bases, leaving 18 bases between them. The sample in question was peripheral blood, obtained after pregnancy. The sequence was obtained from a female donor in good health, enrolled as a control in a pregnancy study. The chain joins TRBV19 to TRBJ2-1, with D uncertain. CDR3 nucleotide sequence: TGTGCCAGTAGTATAAGAAGAACTGGCTTACAGAATGAGCAGTTCTTC. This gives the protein CASSIRRTGLQNEQFF.